The subject of this entry is one T cell receptor beta chain. Its antigen is undetermined. Measured with immunoSEQ multiplex PCR; TCRdb has only the in-frame clones, and not every one. The profile covers approximately 150,000 clones, with just under 95% appearing a single time and 0.7% to 0.9% taken by the ten largest. This entry belongs to a study of T cell responses to AZD1222 COVID-19 vaccine. Study results and caveats: Donors skewed white British and female; clonal diversity was possibly underestimated.

The sequence derives from an adult in good health. Sequencing was performed on peripheral blood, taken on day 0 of AZD1222 vaccination.

CDR3 sequence: CASSWRAPSNTEAFF. The CDR3 coding sequence is TGCGCCAGCAGCTGGCGGGCCCCGTCGAACACTGAAGCTTTCTTT. The chain couples TRBV5-1 to TRBJ1-1; D is ambiguous. Looked up from germline, CDR1 is SGHRS and CDR2 is YFSETQ. The CDR3 sequence is 15 residues long. The V end was cut by 3 bases, the J end by 1 base, with 13 bases between.